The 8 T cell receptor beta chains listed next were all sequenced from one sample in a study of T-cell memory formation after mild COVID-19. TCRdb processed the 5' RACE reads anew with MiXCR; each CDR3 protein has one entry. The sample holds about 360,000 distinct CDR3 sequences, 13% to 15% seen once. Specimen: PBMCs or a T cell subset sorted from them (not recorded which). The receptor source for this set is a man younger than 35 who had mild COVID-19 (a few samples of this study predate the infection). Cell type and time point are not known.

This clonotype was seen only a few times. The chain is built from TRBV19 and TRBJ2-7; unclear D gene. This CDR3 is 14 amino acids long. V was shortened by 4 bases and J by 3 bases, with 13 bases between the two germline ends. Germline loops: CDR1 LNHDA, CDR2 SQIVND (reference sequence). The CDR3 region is CASSTTFGFYEQYV. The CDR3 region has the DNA TGTGCCAGTAGTACGACTTTCGGGTTCTACGAGCAGTACGTC.

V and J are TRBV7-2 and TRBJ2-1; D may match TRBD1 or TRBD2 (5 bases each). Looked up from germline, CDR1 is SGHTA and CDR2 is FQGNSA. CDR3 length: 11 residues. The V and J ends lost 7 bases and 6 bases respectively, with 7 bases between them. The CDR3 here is CASTGTNEQFF. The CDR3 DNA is TGTGCCAGCACCGGGACCAATGAGCAGTTCTTC.

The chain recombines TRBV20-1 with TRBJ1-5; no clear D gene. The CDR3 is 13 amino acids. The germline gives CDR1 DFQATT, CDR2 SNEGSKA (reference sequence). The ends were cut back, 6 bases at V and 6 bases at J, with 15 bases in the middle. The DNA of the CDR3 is TGCAGTGCAAGGATCGCTGGGAGTCAGCCCCAGCATTTT. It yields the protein CSARIAGSQPQHF.

CDR3 residues: CASRRDNFPETQYF. In DNA form, the CDR3 reads TGTGCCAGCAGACGGGACAATTTTCCAGAGACCCAGTACTTC. This sequence joins TRBV7-8 and TRBJ2-5, with D possibly matching TRBD1 (6 bases). There are 14 residues in the CDR3. CDR1 is SGHVS, CDR2 FQNEAQ, per germline. V was shortened by 6 bases and J by 4 bases, with 15 bases between the two germline ends.

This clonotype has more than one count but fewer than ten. The CDR3 here is CASSLAGHRTDTQYF. Written as DNA, the CDR3 is TGTGCCAGCAGCTTAGCCGGCCACCGCACAGATACGCAGTATTTT. This rearrangement joins TRBV7-2 to TRBJ2-3; no reliable D call. This CDR3 region has 15 residues. V lost 0 bases and J 1 base, leaving 8 bases between the germline ends. Germline loops: CDR1 SGHTA, CDR2 FQGNSA.

The DNA for the CDR3 is TGTGCCAGCAGCTTAACAGGGGGTTGGTACAATGAGCAGTTCTTC. Its translation: CASSLTGGWYNEQFF. The J gene is TRBJ2-1, the V gene TRBV7-8; the match to TRBD1 covers 8 bases. The germline CDR1 and CDR2 sequences are SGHVS and FQNEAQ. The V segment lost 2 bases and the J segment 4 bases; nucleotides outside the gene matches: 4. The CDR3 length is 15 residues.

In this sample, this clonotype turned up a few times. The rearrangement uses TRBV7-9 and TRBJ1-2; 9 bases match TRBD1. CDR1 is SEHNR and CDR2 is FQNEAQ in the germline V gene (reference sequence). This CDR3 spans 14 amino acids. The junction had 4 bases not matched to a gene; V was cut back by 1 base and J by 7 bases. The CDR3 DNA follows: TGTGCCAGCAGCTTAGAACAGGGGGCTGGTGGCTACACCTTC. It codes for CASSLEQGAGGYTF.

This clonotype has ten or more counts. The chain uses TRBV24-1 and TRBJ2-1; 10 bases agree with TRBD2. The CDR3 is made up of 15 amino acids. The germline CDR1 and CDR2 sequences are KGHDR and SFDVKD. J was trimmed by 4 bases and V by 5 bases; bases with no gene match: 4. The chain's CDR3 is CATSASGGPYNEQFF. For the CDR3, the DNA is TGTGCCACCAGTGCTAGCGGGGGCCCTTACAATGAGCAGTTCTTC.